Presented here are 11 T cell receptor beta chains from one specimen sequenced in a study of beta chain features in type 1 diabetes. The sequenced template was cDNA made from the entire isolated RNA. Here immunoSEQ multiplex PCR was the method, and the copy in TCRdb shows in-frame clones only, minus some. The top ten hold about 0.087% of the sample, which has under 800,000 clones, around 15% seen once. Specimen: naive CD4+ T cells from blood. The source of these receptors is a man younger than 35 in good health.

This clone was seen a few times. This chain joins TRBV2 and TRBJ2-2, with D possibly being TRBD2 (6 bases). This CDR3 comprises 16 residues. Germline CDR1 is SNHLY and CDR2 is FYNNEI. V gave up 8 bases and J gave up 7 bases, with 23 bases separating them. CDR3 amino acids: CASDAGTPIGSGELFF. DNA for the CDR3: TGTGCCAGCGACGCCGGGACTCCCATCGGGAGCGGGGAGCTGTTTTTT.

V and J are TRBV7-3 and TRBJ2-3; no reliable D call. This CDR3 spans 15 amino acids. Trimming left V 2 bases short and J 3 bases short, with 12 bases between. Germline CDR1 reads SGHTA; CDR2 reads FQGTGA. CDR3 protein: CASSLALARTDTQYF. DNA for the CDR3: TGTGCCAGCAGCTTAGCGTTGGCGAGGACAGATACGCAGTATTTT.

This rearrangement joins TRBV5-6 to TRBJ1-5, with TRBD1 matching over 10 bases. The germline V gene encodes CDR1 SGHDT and CDR2 YYEEEE. The CDR3 contains 18 residues. Trimming removed 3 bases from V and 5 bases from J; junction bases left unmatched: 14. This CDR3 reads CASSSITVGQGVDQPQHF. The CDR3 nucleotides read TGTGCCAGCAGCTCAATCACCGTAGGACAGGGGGTGGATCAGCCCCAGCATTTT.

This chain uses TRBV29-1 with TRBJ2-5, with TRBD1 as a possible D gene (6 bases). The V gene lost 4 bases and the J gene lost 1 base, with 10 bases spanning the gap. Germline CDR1 and CDR2: SQVTM and ANQGSEA. CDR3 length: 13 amino acids. CDR3 sequence reads: CSVAGQSQETQYF. CDR3 DNA sequence: TGCAGCGTTGCTGGACAGAGCCAAGAGACCCAGTACTTC.

The rearrangement uses TRBV5-1 and TRBJ2-1; D uncertain. The germline V and J ends were trimmed by 0 bases and 7 bases, with 5 bases remaining between them. The CDR3 length is 12 residues. CDR1 and CDR2 from the germline V gene are SGHRS and YFSETQ. The CDR3 loop is CASSLAYNEQFF. Written as DNA, the CDR3 is TGCGCCAGCAGCTTGGCTTATAATGAGCAGTTCTTC.

This clone was observed once. The rearrangement links TRBV30 to TRBJ1-5; 7 positions agree with TRBD1. The CDR3 is 16 amino acids. Germline V gene data show CDR1 as GTSNPN and CDR2 as SVGIG (reference sequence). The V gene end was trimmed by 2 bases and the J gene end by 2 bases; junction bases not matched to a gene: 9. Here the CDR3 reads CAWSSGGGLGNQPQHF. CDR3 sequence (DNA): TGTGCCTGGAGTTCAGGGGGGGGCCTAGGCAATCAGCCCCAGCATTTT.

The chain has TRBV6-5 and TRBJ1-2; D call uncertain. Germline CDR1 MNHEY, CDR2 SVGAGI. V lost 0 bases, J lost 5 bases, and 13 bases lay in between. This CDR3 contains 15 residues. In DNA form, the CDR3 reads TGTGCCAGCAGTTACTCGTCGGGGAAAGGTTATGGCTACACCTTC. This encodes CASSYSSGKGYGYTF.

The chain uses TRBV18 and TRBJ2-4, with 7 bases matching TRBD1. The CDR3 totals 14 residues. Germline V gene lookup returns CDR1 KGHSH and CDR2 LQKENI. Trimming removed 2 bases from V and 10 bases from J; junction bases left unmatched: 8. The chain's CDR3 is CASSPNGKGAIQYF. CDR3 nucleotide sequence: TGTGCCAGCTCACCAAACGGAAAGGGGGCGATTCAGTACTTC.

This clone was detected only a few times. The chain links TRBV15 to TRBJ1-2; D is unclear. CDR1 is LNHNV and CDR2 is YYDKDF in the germline V gene (reference sequence). The CDR3 runs to 13 residues. V was pared by 0 bases and J by 8 bases, with 10 bases between. The CDR3 loop reads CATSRDDVGGYTF. In DNA, the CDR3 is TGTGCCACCAGCAGAGATGACGTAGGCGGCTACACCTTC.

This clone has only a few counts. The rearrangement joins TRBV19 to TRBJ2-1, with D tentatively TRBD1 or TRBD2 (5 bases each). The CDR3 totals 18 residues. Germline CDR1 is LNHDA and CDR2 is SQIVND (reference sequence). The V end was cut by 1 base, the J end by 4 bases, with 20 bases between. The DNA for the CDR3 is TGTGCCAGTAGTATAGCCCCTGTAGACTGGGGGATTTACAATGAGCAGTTCTTC. Its protein product is CASSIAPVDWGIYNEQFF. The full variable domain, rest sourced from reference TRBV19 and TRBJ2-1, is DGGITQSPKYLFRKEGQNVTLSCEQNLNHDAMYWYRQDPGQGLRLIYYSQIVNDFQKGDIAEGYSVSREKKESFPLTVTSAQKNPTAFYLCASSIAPVDWGIYNEQFFGPGTRLTVL.

This chain links TRBV6-5 with TRBJ2-7; D unresolved. The V end lost 2 bases, the J end lost 1 base, and 12 bases lay between the germline ends. The CDR3 contains 15 residues. Germline V gene sequence: CDR1 MNHEY, CDR2 SVGAGI. CDR3 nucleotide sequence: TGTGCCAGCAGTTACAGACTCGGCGGATCCTACGAGCAGTACTTC. Amino acid sequence: CASSYRLGGSYEQYF.